The TCR beta chain described here comes from a study of CD8+CD57+ T cells in acquired aplastic anemia. Turning to the study itself: Sorted CD4+ and CD8+ cells yielded about 2.9 ug of DNA on average.

Whoever was chosen for sequencing had shown CD8+CD57+ cell expansion by flow cytometry. Every patient had severe acquired aplastic anemia. When blood sampling took place, the patients had received no therapy. The TCR beta profiling, which covered VDJ combination and CDR3 sequence, was carried out using genomic DNA as the template. TCRdb reprocessed the reads with MiXCR, giving one entry per CDR3 protein. The profile shows 150,000 or so distinct CDR3 sequences, about 52% of them singletons. Findings and caveats of the study: No significant patient-versus-control difference appeared in CD8+ Simpson's diversity.

This clonotype was detected many times. The antigen remains unidentified. The sequenced sample was sorted CD4+, CD8+, or CD8+CD57+ T cells (not recorded which) from PBMCs. This receptor was taken from a human donor with aplastic anemia.

CDR3 amino acids: CSVPGGSGANVLTF. The CDR3, as DNA: TGCAGCGTCCCAGGGGGTTCTGGGGCCAACGTCCTGACTTTC. This rearrangement joins TRBV29-1 to TRBJ2-6; the match to TRBD1 covers 7 bases. CDR3 size: 14 residues. The germline V gene has CDR1 SQVTM and CDR2 ANQGSEA. V shed 6 bases and J 1 base; nucleotides not matched to a gene: 3.